The table lists the clone carrying this T cell receptor beta chain with a few counts. The antigen remains unidentified. The data originate from a study of cytomegalovirus exposure and HLA in healthy donors. General study results and limits: TCR beta sequences numbering roughly 18,000 were associated with HLA alleles at 0.05 false discovery rate in a later analysis. Most of the TCR beta V segments (in an earlier analysis) were productive either about 87% or about 30% of the time.

The CDR3 runs 14 residues. V was clipped by 7 bases and J by 1 base, with 11 bases between them. Germline V lookup: CDR1 MDHEN, CDR2 SYDVKM. The PCR contained 60 Vbeta and 13 Jbeta primers. Sequencing used immunoSEQ multiplex PCR; TCRdb keeps in-frame clones, though not all of them. The sample lists roughly 110,000 clones, 70% occurring once. The sequenced sample was PBMCs. The rearrangement links TRBV28 to TRBJ2-1, with a tentative D call TRBD1 (5 bases). This TCR came from a man aged 30 to 45 in good health and CMV-seropositive. The CDR3 loop is CASKRGESYNEQFF. CDR3 nucleotides: TGTGCCAGCAAAAGGGGCGAGTCCTACAATGAGCAGTTCTTC.